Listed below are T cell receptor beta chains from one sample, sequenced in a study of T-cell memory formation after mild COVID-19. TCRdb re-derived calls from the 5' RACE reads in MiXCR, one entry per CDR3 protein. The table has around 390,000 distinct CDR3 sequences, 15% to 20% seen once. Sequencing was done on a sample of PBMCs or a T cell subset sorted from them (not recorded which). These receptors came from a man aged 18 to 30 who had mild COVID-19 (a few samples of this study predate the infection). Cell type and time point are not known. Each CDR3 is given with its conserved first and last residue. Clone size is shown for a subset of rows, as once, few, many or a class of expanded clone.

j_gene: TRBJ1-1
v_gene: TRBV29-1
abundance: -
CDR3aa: CSVQTGGGNTEAFF

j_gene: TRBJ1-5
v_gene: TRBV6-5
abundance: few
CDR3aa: CASRTGPPSNQPQHF

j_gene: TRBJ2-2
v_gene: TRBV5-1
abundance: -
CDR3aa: CASSSGLASGELFF

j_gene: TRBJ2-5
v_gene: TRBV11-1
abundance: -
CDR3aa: CASSFGPTGRETQYF

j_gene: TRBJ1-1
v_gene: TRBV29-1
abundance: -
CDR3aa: CSAWDLATEAFF

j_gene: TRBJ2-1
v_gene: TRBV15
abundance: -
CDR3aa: CATSSQGSYNEQFF

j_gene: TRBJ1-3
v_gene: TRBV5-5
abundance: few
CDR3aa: CASSLLGQDGNTIYF

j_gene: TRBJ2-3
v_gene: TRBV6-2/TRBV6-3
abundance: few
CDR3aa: CASSPTRGPTTDTQYF

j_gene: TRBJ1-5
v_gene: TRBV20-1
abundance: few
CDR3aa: CSAREEGTPKGQPQHF

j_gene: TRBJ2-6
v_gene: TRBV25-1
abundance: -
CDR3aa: CATMPPFDSGANVLTF

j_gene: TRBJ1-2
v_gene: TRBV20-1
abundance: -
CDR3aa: CSAAGGDNYGYTF

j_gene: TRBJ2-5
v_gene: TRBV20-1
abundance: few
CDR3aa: CSAGDRGRKTQYF

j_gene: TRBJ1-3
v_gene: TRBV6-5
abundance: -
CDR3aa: CASSSDRGYGNTIYF

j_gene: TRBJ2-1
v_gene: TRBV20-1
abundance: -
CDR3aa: CSASGLAGGRLDNEQFF

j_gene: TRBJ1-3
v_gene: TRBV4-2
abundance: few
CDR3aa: CASSQDPAGAVNTIYF

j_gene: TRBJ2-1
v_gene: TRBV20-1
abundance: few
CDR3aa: CSARDRLAGTNEQFF

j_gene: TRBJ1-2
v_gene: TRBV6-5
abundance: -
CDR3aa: CASSTRGGKYGYTF

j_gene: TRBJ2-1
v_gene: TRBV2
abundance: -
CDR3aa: CASAGFEQFF

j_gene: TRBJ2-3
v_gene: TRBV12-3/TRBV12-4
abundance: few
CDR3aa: CASSPGTRFNTQYF

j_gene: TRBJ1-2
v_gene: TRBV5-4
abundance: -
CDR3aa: CASSLALGPRGYTF

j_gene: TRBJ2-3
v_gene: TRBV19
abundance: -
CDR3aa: CASSLKDRGSDTQYF

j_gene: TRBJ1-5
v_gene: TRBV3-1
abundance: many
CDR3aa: CASSQDGTGSYVQPQHF

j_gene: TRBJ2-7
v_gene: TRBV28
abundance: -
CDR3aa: CASSSPGESYEQYF

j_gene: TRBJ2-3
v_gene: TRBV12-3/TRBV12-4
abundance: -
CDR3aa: CASSLRDGVFTDTQYF

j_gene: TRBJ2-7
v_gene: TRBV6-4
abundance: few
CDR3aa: CASSDWAGDEQYF

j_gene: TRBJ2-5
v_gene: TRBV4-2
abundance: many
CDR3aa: CASSPPGGPPETQYF